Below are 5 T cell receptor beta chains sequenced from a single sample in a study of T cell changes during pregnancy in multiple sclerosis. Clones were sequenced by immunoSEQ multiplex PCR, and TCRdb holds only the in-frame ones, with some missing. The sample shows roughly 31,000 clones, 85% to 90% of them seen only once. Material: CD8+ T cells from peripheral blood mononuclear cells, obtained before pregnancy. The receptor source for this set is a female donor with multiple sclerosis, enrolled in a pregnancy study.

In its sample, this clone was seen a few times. For the CDR3, the DNA is TGCAGTGCCCAACGTCTAAACTGGTTCTTT. Translation gives CSAQRLNWFF. This chain links TRBV20-1 with TRBJ1-1; D gene uncertain. The germline gives CDR1 DFQATT, CDR2 SNEGSKA (reference sequence). Trimming took off 6 bases at V and 14 bases at J, with 16 bases between the two ends. This CDR3 has 10 amino acids.

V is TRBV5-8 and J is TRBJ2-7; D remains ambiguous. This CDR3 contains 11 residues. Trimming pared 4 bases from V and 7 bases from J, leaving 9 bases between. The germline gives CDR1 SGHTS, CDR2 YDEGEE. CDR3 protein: CASSPLLEQYF. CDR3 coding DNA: TGTGCCAGCAGCCCCCTTCTGGAGCAGTACTTC.

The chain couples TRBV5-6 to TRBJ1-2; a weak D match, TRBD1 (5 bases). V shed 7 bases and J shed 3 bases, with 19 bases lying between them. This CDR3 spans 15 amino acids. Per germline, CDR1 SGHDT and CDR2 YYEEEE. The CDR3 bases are TGTGCCAGCGGACCACCCGCAGGGAGGGACTATGGCTACACCTTC. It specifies CASGPPAGRDYGYTF.

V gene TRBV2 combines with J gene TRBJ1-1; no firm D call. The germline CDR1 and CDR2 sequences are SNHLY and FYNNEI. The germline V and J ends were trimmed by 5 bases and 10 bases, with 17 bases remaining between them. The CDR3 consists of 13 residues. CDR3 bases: TGTGCCAGCAGTCCCGGTCCGGGCCGGGGAGCTTTCTTT. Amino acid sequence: CASSPGPGRGAFF.

CDR3 loop: CASSPRGHVEAFF. Written as DNA, the CDR3 is TGTGCCAGTAGTCCCAGAGGACACGTTGAAGCTTTCTTT. The rearrangement joins TRBV19 to TRBJ1-1, with D perhaps matching TRBD1 (5 bases). CDR3 length: 13 residues. CDR1 and CDR2 from the germline V gene are LNHDA and SQIVND (reference sequence). V shed 5 bases and J shed 7 bases, with 14 bases lying between them.